The 18 T cell receptor beta chains reported below all come from one sample, sequenced in a study of T cells in Graves' hyperthyroidism and ophthalmopathy. TCR beta CDR3 region amplification was performed from RNA transcripts. Initially, a first-round RT-PCR of the TCR CDR3 employed the HTBI primer set. MiXCR, applied by TCRdb to the multiplex PCR reads, yields one record per CDR3 protein. The sample includes approximately 620,000 distinct CDR3 sequences, roughly 13% of them seen just once. Sequencing was performed on blood. These receptors were obtained from a woman under 40 with Graves' hyperthyroidism that later progressed to Graves' ophthalmopathy.

This clonotype appeared a few times. The chain links TRBV20-1 to TRBJ1-4; no firm D call. This CDR3 is 13 amino acids long. CDR1 and CDR2 from the germline V gene are DFQATT and SNEGSKA (reference sequence). Trimming removed 5 bases from V and 0 bases from J, with 7 bases in between. For the CDR3, the DNA is TGCAGTGCTCTTTTCGCAACTAATGAAAAACTGTTTTTT. Translated: CSALFATNEKLFF.

This clonotype was detected ten times or more. The CDR3 DNA follows: TGTGCTAGTGGTTTGGAAAATTCCCTATCTGTGGCGGATAGGCCCTACGAGCAGTACTTC. Translation: CASGLENSLSVADRPYEQYF. The J gene is TRBJ2-7, the V gene TRBV12-5, with D unresolved. Germline V CDR1 and CDR2: LGHNT, FRNRAP. The CDR3 length is 20 residues. Trimming removed 1 base from V and 2 bases from J, with 27 bases in between.

This clonotype was seen at least ten times. The CDR3 region is CASSPRQNTEAFF. DNA for the CDR3: TGTGCCAGCAGTCCCCGGCAGAACACTGAAGCTTTCTTT. This chain joins TRBV6-1 and TRBJ1-1, with D unclear. Trimming left V 5 bases short and J 1 base short, with 8 bases between. The CDR3 contains 13 residues. Germline V gives CDR1 MNHNS, CDR2 SASEGT.

This clonotype was seen at least ten times. The gene calls are TRBV19 and TRBJ2-3; 11 bases line up with TRBD2. Looked up from germline, CDR1 is LNHDA and CDR2 is SQIVND (reference sequence). The V and J ends lost 7 bases and 6 bases, in that order; junction bases with no gene match: 9. The length of the CDR3 is 15 residues. The CDR3 bases are TGTGCCAGTACCGATAGCGGGAGGGCCGGGGATACGCAGTATTTT. Encoded protein: CASTDSGRAGDTQYF.

This chain joins TRBV19 and TRBJ2-7, with 10 positions matching TRBD1. The CDR3 is 13 amino acids. J was trimmed by 5 bases and V by 6 bases; bases with no gene match: 4. CDR1 is LNHDA and CDR2 is SQIVND in the germline V gene (reference sequence). The CDR3 sequence is CASSAGQGNEQYF. The CDR3 DNA reads TGTGCCAGTAGCGCGGGACAGGGGAACGAGCAGTACTTC.

Concerning this clonotype itself: A much larger clone differs by one base, so this may be a read error. The V call is TRBV7-6, the J call TRBJ2-3; D gene uncertain. Trimming cost V 5 bases and J 2 bases, with 8 bases left between them. This CDR3 is built from 13 residues. Germline V CDR1 and CDR2: SGHVS, FNYEAQ. In DNA, the CDR3 is TGTGCCAGCAGCCACGCGATCACAGATACGCAGTATTTT. Translation: CASSHAITDTQYF. Using reference TRBV7-6 and TRBJ2-3 for the parts outside the CDR3, the full variable domain is GAGVSQSPRYKVTKRGQDVALRCDPISGHVSLYWYRQALGQGPEFLTYFNYEAQQDKSGLPNDRFSAERPEGSISTLTIQRTEQRDSAMYRCASSHAITDTQYFGPGTRLTVL.

This chain connects TRBV20-1 to TRBJ2-2; D gene uncertain. CDR1 is DFQATT and CDR2 is SNEGSKA in the germline V gene (reference sequence). The CDR3 is 14 amino acids. The ends were cut back, 0 bases at V and 2 bases at J, with 7 bases in the middle. The DNA of the CDR3 is TGCAGTGCTAGAGACGCCTCAAACACCGGGGAGCTGTTTTTT. Translating it yields CSARDASNTGELFF.

This clonotype has a count of ten or more. The chain combines TRBV14 with TRBJ2-7; D is ambiguous. V was trimmed by 2 bases and J by 10 bases, leaving 18 bases between them. CDR1 is SGHDN, CDR2 FVKESK, per germline. The CDR3 has 14 residues. The CDR3 bases are TGTGCCAGCAGCCAACTCGAAGGGCGATTTGAACAGTACTTC. Residues: CASSQLEGRFEQYF.

This clonotype was counted many times. The rearrangement uses TRBV20-1 and TRBJ2-3; no clear D gene. Trimming stripped 5 bases from V and 4 bases from J, with 16 bases between. Germline V gene lookup returns CDR1 DFQATT and CDR2 SNEGSKA (reference sequence). This CDR3 is built from 14 residues. The CDR3 here is CSAPNKGGSDTQYF. The CDR3 DNA reads TGCAGTGCTCCTAACAAGGGCGGATCAGATACGCAGTATTTT.

The chain links TRBV19 to TRBJ2-5; D unclear. Germline CDR1 LNHDA, CDR2 SQIVND (reference sequence). V was clipped by 3 bases and J by 2 bases, with 10 bases between them. This CDR3 spans 14 amino acids. The CDR3 DNA reads TGTGCCAGTAGTATCAACACAGCGCAAGAGACCCAGTACTTC. As protein: CASSINTAQETQYF.

This clonotype was seen at least ten times. This chain connects TRBV5-1 to TRBJ2-7, with D possibly called TRBD1 or TRBD2 (6 bases each). The V gene's germline CDR1 is SGHRS and CDR2 YFSETQ. This CDR3 has 15 residues. V was trimmed by 1 base and J by 0 bases, leaving 11 bases between them. The CDR3, as DNA: TGCGCCAGCAGCTTGCCCGGGGGCGACTCCTACGAGCAGTACTTC. Amino acid sequence: CASSLPGGDSYEQYF.

The V and J genes are TRBV4-2 and TRBJ1-5, with D hard to call. The CDR3 loop spans 15 amino acids. Deletions cut 0 bases from V and 1 base from J, with 7 bases between. From germline, CDR1 is LGHNA and CDR2 YNFKEQ. The CDR3 sequence is CASSQDFPSNQPQHF. The CDR3 DNA sequence: TGTGCCAGCAGCCAAGACTTCCCCAGCAATCAGCCCCAGCATTTT.

This clonotype was detected many times. V usage is TRBV27 and J usage is TRBJ2-2, with 7 bases identical to TRBD1. The germline gives CDR1 MNHEY, CDR2 SMNVEV (reference sequence). V shed 2 bases, J shed 2 bases, and the junction held 2 bases outside the gene matches. There are 15 residues in the CDR3. CDR3 amino acids: CASSLGQVNTGELFF. The CDR3 region has the DNA TGTGCCAGCAGTTTAGGACAGGTCAACACCGGGGAGCTGTTTTTT.

This clonotype was seen ten or more times. The CDR3 region is CASSHGGALNTEAFF. CDR3 DNA: TGTGCCAGCAGCCACGGAGGGGCGTTGAACACTGAAGCTTTCTTT. The chain links TRBV28 to TRBJ1-1; TRBD1 is a possible D gene (5 bases). The V and J ends lost 6 bases and 0 bases respectively, with 14 bases between them. The CDR3 contains 15 residues. The germline gives CDR1 MDHEN, CDR2 SYDVKM.

Worth noting for this clonotype: This may be a read error: a much more frequent sequence differs by one nucleotide. The rearrangement links TRBV28 to TRBJ2-7; D is possibly TRBD1 (5 bases). Germline CDR1 reads MDHEN; CDR2 reads SYDVKM. Trimming took off 8 bases at V and 1 base at J, with 12 bases between the two ends. The CDR3 spans 13 residues. CDR3 DNA: TGTGCCAGCCTGGACCAGGGTTCCTACGAGCAGTACTTC. Its translation is CASLDQGSYEQYF.

This chain joins TRBV28 and TRBJ2-2, with TRBD1 matching over 12 bases. The CDR3 sequence is 16 residues long. Germline trimming cut 5 bases from V and 5 bases from J; bases unmatched to any gene: 6. From germline, CDR1 is MDHEN and CDR2 SYDVKM. The CDR3 DNA reads as TGTGCCAGCAGTGGACGGGACAGGGGGCGAACCGGGGAGCTGTTTTTT. Translation: CASSGRDRGRTGELFF.

The chain is built from TRBV20-1 and TRBJ2-7, with D perhaps matching TRBD1 or TRBD2 (5 bases each). The germline gives CDR1 DFQATT, CDR2 SNEGSKA (reference sequence). This CDR3 spans 15 amino acids. V lost 3 bases, J lost 3 bases, and 18 bases lay in between. The CDR3 region has the DNA TGCAGTGCTAGGGTCGGGACGCTGGCTTTCTACGAGCAGTACTTC. Amino acids: CSARVGTLAFYEQYF.

This clonotype was observed a handful of times. V usage is TRBV7-9 and J usage is TRBJ2-7; D may be TRBD1 or TRBD2 (5 bases each). The V gene lost 5 bases and the J gene lost 0 bases, with 14 bases spanning the gap. CDR1 is SEHNR and CDR2 is FQNEAQ in the germline V gene (reference sequence). The CDR3 covers 15 residues. The CDR3 sequence: CASSGSIGTSYEQYF. The DNA for the CDR3 is TGTGCCAGCAGCGGAAGTATAGGGACCTCCTACGAGCAGTACTTC.